The 29 T cell receptor beta chains in this list originate from one sample, sequenced in a study of T-cell memory formation after mild COVID-19. TCRdb passed the 5' RACE reads through MiXCR, listing each CDR3 protein once. The table lists around 60,000 distinct CDR3 sequences, 9.5% of them singletons. Sequenced material: PBMCs or a T cell subset sorted from them (not recorded which). The source of these receptors is a man younger than 35 who had mild COVID-19 (a few samples of this study predate the infection). Cell type and time point are not known.

The chain has TRBV4-2 and TRBJ1-2, with 8 bases aligning to TRBD1. The CDR3 is 14 amino acids. CDR1 and CDR2 (germline): LGHNA, YNFKEQ. Germline trimming cut 4 bases from V and 4 bases from J; bases unmatched to any gene: 5. The DNA of the CDR3 is TGTGCCAGCAGCCCGTTAGGACAGGGCTATGGCTACACCTTC. Translated: CASSPLGQGYGYTF.

The sample holds a few counts of this clonotype. This chain joins TRBV6-6 and TRBJ2-1; D unclear. Germline-derived CDR1 and CDR2 are MNHNY and SVGAGI (reference sequence). The CDR3 has 12 amino acids. V lost 6 bases, J lost 6 bases, and 9 bases lay in between. The CDR3 protein is CASSQVGNEQFF. CDR3 bases: TGTGCCAGCAGCCAGGTGGGCAATGAGCAGTTCTTC.

This clonotype has ten or more counts. The rearrangement joins TRBV20-1 to TRBJ1-5; no reliable D call. Per germline, CDR1 DFQATT and CDR2 SNEGSKA (reference sequence). The CDR3 spans 12 residues. Trimming took off 5 bases at V and 3 bases at J, with 8 bases between the two ends. CDR3 loop: CSAPVPNQPQHF. CDR3 sequence (DNA): TGCAGTGCTCCCGTCCCCAATCAGCCCCAGCATTTT.

This chain uses TRBV14 with TRBJ2-1; 7 bases are shared with TRBD2. The CDR3 sequence is 12 residues long. The V gene end was trimmed by 11 bases and the J gene end by 4 bases; junction bases not matched to a gene: 5. Germline CDR1 SGHDN, CDR2 FVKESK. This chain's CDR3 is CASGGLYNEQFF. Here the CDR3 DNA reads TGTGCCTCGGGGGGACTATACAATGAGCAGTTCTTC.

This clonotype was picked up a small number of times. The chain couples TRBV7-9 to TRBJ1-1; no clear D gene. The CDR3 sequence is 13 residues long. Germline CDR1 reads SEHNR; CDR2 reads FQNEAQ (reference sequence). V shed 3 bases and J shed 1 base, with 6 bases lying between them. The CDR3 nucleotides are TGTGCCAGCAGCTTTAGTAGGAACACTGAAGCTTTCTTT. Its translation is CASSFSRNTEAFF.

This clonotype was counted ten times or more. J is TRBJ2-1 and V is TRBV5-1, with TRBD2 matching over 12 bases. J was trimmed by 5 bases and V by 4 bases; bases with no gene match: 4. The CDR3 sequence is 15 residues long. Germline V gene lookup returns CDR1 SGHRS and CDR2 YFSETQ. The CDR3 coding sequence is TGCGCCAGCAGCCTACGACTAGCGGGAGACAATGAGCAGTTCTTC. Its translation: CASSLRLAGDNEQFF. Looking up the rest from reference TRBV5-1 and TRBJ2-1 gives the full variable domain: KAGVTQTPRYLIKTRGQQVTLSCSPISGHRSVSWYQQTPGQGLQFLFEYFSETQRNKGNFPGRFSGRQFSNSRSEMNVSTLELGDSALYLCASSLRLAGDNEQFFGPGTRLTVL.

This clonotype was seen a handful of times. The chain couples TRBV5-6 to TRBJ2-1; 11 nucleotides align to TRBD1. Germline V lookup: CDR1 SGHDT, CDR2 YYEEEE. Trimming cost V 3 bases and J 8 bases; bases outside gene matches: 4. CDR3 length equals 14 residues. The CDR3 sequence: CASSSRDRGYEQFF. The CDR3 DNA sequence: TGTGCCAGCAGCTCCCGGGACAGGGGGTATGAGCAGTTCTTC. Variable domain in full (rest from reference TRBV5-6 and TRBJ2-1): DAGVTQSPTHLIKTRGQQVTLRCSPKSGHDTVSWYQQALGQGPQFIFQYYEEEERQRGNFPDRFSGHQFPNYSSELNVNALLLGDSALYLCASSSRDRGYEQFFGPGTRLTVL.

The J gene is TRBJ1-2, the V gene TRBV3-1; a possible D gene is TRBD1 (5 bases). Germline lookup yields CDR1 LGHDT and CDR2 YNNKEL (reference sequence). The germline V and J ends were trimmed by 7 bases and 8 bases, with 14 bases remaining between them. The CDR3 is 12 amino acids. The CDR3 region has the DNA TGTGCCAGCAAGGGGACCGCCCACGGCTACACCTTC. It is translated as CASKGTAHGYTF.

This clonotype was seen more than once but under ten times. It may be a read error: a sequence one base away is much more abundant. V usage is TRBV7-2 and J usage is TRBJ2-4, with D perhaps TRBD2 (6 bases). This CDR3 comprises 14 residues. Deletions cut 4 bases from V and 0 bases from J, with 7 bases between. Germline V gene lookup returns CDR1 SGHTA and CDR2 FQGNSA. CDR3 protein: CASSSGGAKNIQYF. CDR3 in DNA: TGTGCCAGCAGCTCCGGGGGAGCCAAAAACATTCAGTACTTC. Based on the CDR3 plus reference TRBV7-2 and TRBJ2-4, the full variable domain is GAGVSQSPSNKVTEKGKDVELRCDPISGHTALYWYRQSLGQGLEFLIYFQGNSAPDKSGLPSDRFSAERTGGSVSTLTIQRTQQEDSAVYLCASSSGGAKNIQYFGAGTRLSVL.

The V call is TRBV20-1, the J call TRBJ1-5; weak D call: TRBD1 (5 bases). Germline values: CDR1 DFQATT, CDR2 SNEGSKA (reference sequence). There are 13 residues in the CDR3. The V end was cut by 1 base, the J end by 7 bases, with 11 bases between. CDR3 DNA: TGCAGTGCTAGAGGCGAAGGGGCCCAGCCCCAGCATTTT. Its translation: CSARGEGAQPQHF.

A few counts support this clonotype. The CDR3 sequence: CASSQGTSGATDTQYF. CDR3 nucleotide sequence: TGTGCCAGCAGCCAAGGGACTAGCGGGGCCACAGATACGCAGTATTTT. V gene TRBV4-2 combines with J gene TRBJ2-3, with 12 bases aligning to TRBD2. The CDR3 consists of 16 residues. V trimming: 1 base; J trimming: 2 bases; junction bases outside the gene matches: 1. Germline CDR1 reads LGHNA; CDR2 reads YNFKEQ.

This clonotype has a handful of counts. A much more abundant neighbour one base away suggests this may be a read error. This CDR3 reads CASTSYNSPLHF. In nucleotides, the CDR3 is TGTGCCAGCACCTCCTATAATTCACCCCTCCACTTT. The genes are TRBV5-6 and TRBJ1-6, with no clear D. The CDR3 consists of 12 residues. Germline CDR1 SGHDT, CDR2 YYEEEE. V gave up 6 bases and J gave up 0 bases, with 1 base separating them.

This rearrangement joins TRBV4-3 to TRBJ2-3; 8 nucleotides line up with TRBD2. Trimming took 6 bases from V and 1 from J; bases not matched to a gene: 6. There are 15 residues in the CDR3. Germline values: CDR1 LGHNA, CDR2 YSLEER. For the CDR3, the DNA is TGCGCCAGCAGTCCGGGGGGGCGAGGCACAGATACGCAGTATTTT. It yields the protein CASSPGGRGTDTQYF.

This clonotype has only a few counts. CDR3 in DNA: TGTGCCAGCAGCCCCGACAGGGAGGGGAACATTCAGTACTTC. Translating gives CASSPDREGNIQYF. The chain links TRBV6-5 to TRBJ2-4, with D perhaps matching TRBD1 or TRBD2 (7 bases each). The ends were cut back, 6 bases at V and 7 bases at J, with 16 bases in the middle. The CDR3 loop spans 14 amino acids. Germline CDR1 reads MNHEY; CDR2 reads SVGAGI.

This clonotype has only a few counts. This rearrangement joins TRBV18 to TRBJ2-3; perhaps TRBD2 as D (7 bases). With 4 bases removed from V and 3 bases from J, the gap between germline ends came to 14 bases. CDR1 KGHSH and CDR2 LQKENI come from the germline V gene. The CDR3 spans 15 residues. The chain's CDR3 is CASSRTGGQTDTQYF. The CDR3 region has the DNA TGTGCCAGCTCACGAACCGGGGGGCAGACAGATACGCAGTATTTT.

This clonotype appeared a few times. The V and J genes are TRBV4-3 and TRBJ2-1; tentative D call: TRBD2 (6 bases). V was cut by 4 bases and J by 10 bases, with 20 bases left in between. CDR1 is LGHNA, CDR2 YSLEER, per germline. The CDR3 extends over 15 amino acids. The CDR3 sequence is CASSRPGAEAREQFF. CDR3 DNA: TGCGCCAGCAGCCGCCCGGGAGCCGAAGCGAGGGAGCAGTTCTTC.

The chain joins TRBV12-3 or TRBV12-4 to TRBJ1-6; D may be TRBD1 (6 bases). Trimming shortened V by 1 base and J by 8 bases, and 21 bases separated the two germline ends. This CDR3 comprises 18 residues. The CDR3 region is CASSLEQGIGALDSPLHF. The DNA of the CDR3 is TGTGCCAGCAGTTTAGAACAGGGCATTGGCGCATTGGATTCACCCCTCCACTTT.

This clonotype was seen a few times. This chain links TRBV6-5 with TRBJ1-2; 8 bases match TRBD1. The CDR3 length is 13 residues. Losses at the gene ends were 6 bases for V and 5 bases for J; bases not matched to a gene: 5. Germline V gives CDR1 MNHEY, CDR2 SVGAGI. In DNA form, the CDR3 reads TGTGCCAGCAGCAAGGACAGGGATTATGGCTACACCTTC. Translation: CASSKDRDYGYTF.

V gene TRBV4-3 combines with J gene TRBJ1-2; D is unresolved. Trimming took off 0 bases at V and 4 bases at J, with 18 bases between the two ends. Germline assignment: CDR1 LGHNA and CDR2 YSLEER. This CDR3 contains 17 residues. CDR3 DNA: TGCGCCAGCAGCCAAGAGGTCGCGAGCGAGGGCAGCTATGGCTACACCTTC. Residues: CASSQEVASEGSYGYTF.

At least ten counts were recorded for this clonotype. J is TRBJ2-2 and V is TRBV7-9; TRBD2 aligns across 10 bases. Trimming took 5 bases from V and 4 from J; bases not matched to a gene: 13. The CDR3 contains 18 residues. CDR1 is SEHNR, CDR2 FQNEAQ, per germline (reference sequence). This CDR3 reads CASSPARTSGYLTGELFF. The CDR3 region has the DNA TGTGCCAGCAGCCCGGCCCGGACTAGCGGCTATCTCACCGGGGAGCTGTTTTTT.

The V gene is TRBV20-1, the J gene TRBJ1-1; D gene unclear. Germline V CDR1 and CDR2: DFQATT, SNEGSKA (reference sequence). Trimming took off 5 bases at V and 1 base at J, with 8 bases between the two ends. This CDR3 is 12 amino acids long. CDR3 protein: CSAPRENTEAFF. The CDR3 DNA follows: TGCAGTGCTCCACGTGAGAACACTGAAGCTTTCTTT.

In its sample, this clonotype ranks as medium-sized. V is TRBV4-3 and J is TRBJ2-3; D could derive from TRBD1 or TRBD2 (5 bases each). Between the trimmed V and J ends, which lost 3 bases and 7 bases, there was a span of 17 bases. This CDR3 comprises 15 residues. Germline V gene data show CDR1 as LGHNA and CDR2 as YSLEER. The CDR3: CASSQSRDPPYTQYF. The DNA of the CDR3 is TGCGCCAGCAGCCAGTCCCGGGACCCTCCTTATACGCAGTATTTT.

CDR3: CASSSSLQQGTVSPLHF. The CDR3, as DNA: TGTGCCAGCAGCTCTAGCCTCCAACAGGGAACGGTCTCACCCCTCCACTTT. The chain couples TRBV6-5 to TRBJ1-6; tentative D call: TRBD1 (6 bases). The germline V gene encodes CDR1 MNHEY and CDR2 SVGAGI. The CDR3 totals 17 residues. Trimming removed 6 bases at V and 10 bases at J, with 25 bases between.

This chain connects TRBV7-9 to TRBJ2-7, with 8 bases identical to TRBD1. Per the germline V gene, CDR1 is SEHNR and CDR2 is FQNEAQ (reference sequence). Trimming at V came to 3 bases and at J to 4 bases, leaving 2 bases not matched to a gene. The CDR3 extends over 13 amino acids. The CDR3 nucleotides read TGTGCCAGCAGCTTTGGACAGGGTTACGAGCAGTACGTC. Protein sequence: CASSFGQGYEQYV.

This clonotype was counted at least ten times. V and J are TRBV28 and TRBJ2-5; 9 bases agree with TRBD1. With 6 bases clipped from V and 5 bases from J, the junction kept 7 bases outside the gene matches. This CDR3 spans 14 amino acids. Germline V gene lookup returns CDR1 MDHEN and CDR2 SYDVKM. CDR3 sequence: CASSNRGRRETQYF. In DNA form, the CDR3 reads TGTGCCAGCAGCAACAGGGGGCGTAGGGAGACCCAGTACTTC.

This sequence joins TRBV12-3 or TRBV12-4 and TRBJ1-2, with 9 bases aligning to TRBD1. V dropped 5 bases and J dropped 8; count of bases not matched to a gene: 6. This CDR3 comprises 13 residues. The CDR3 nucleotides read TGTGCCAGCAGTCCGGGACAGGGAAAAGGCTACACCTTC. The encoded protein is CASSPGQGKGYTF.

This clonotype was detected a few times. The chain carries TRBV10-3 and TRBJ2-6, with 7 bases identical to TRBD1. The CDR3 spans 16 residues. Germline CDR1 and CDR2: ENHRY and SYGVKD. The junction had 3 bases not matched to a gene; V was cut back by 4 bases and J by 0 bases. This CDR3 reads CAISGTGFSGANVLTF. CDR3 bases: TGTGCCATCAGTGGGACAGGCTTCTCTGGGGCCAACGTCCTGACTTTC.

The V and J genes are TRBV6-2 or TRBV6-3 and TRBJ2-5; 12 bases are a match to TRBD2. Germline lookup yields CDR1 MNHEY and CDR2 SVGEGT. Trimming cost V 5 bases and J 4 bases; bases outside gene matches: 11. The CDR3 is 17 residues long. CDR3 nucleotides: TGTGCCAGCAGTCTCCGGACTAGCGGGGCCGGTAGAGAGACCCAGTACTTC. Protein sequence: CASSLRTSGAGRETQYF.

The table lists this clonotype with a few counts. V and J are TRBV4-1 and TRBJ1-2; D unclear. CDR3 length equals 15 residues. V lost 3 bases and J 7 bases, leaving 18 bases between the germline ends. From germline, CDR1 is MGHRA and CDR2 YSYEKL. CDR3 amino acids: CASSHLHRGWRGYTF. The CDR3 bases are TGCGCCAGCAGCCACCTACACCGGGGATGGCGTGGCTACACCTTC.